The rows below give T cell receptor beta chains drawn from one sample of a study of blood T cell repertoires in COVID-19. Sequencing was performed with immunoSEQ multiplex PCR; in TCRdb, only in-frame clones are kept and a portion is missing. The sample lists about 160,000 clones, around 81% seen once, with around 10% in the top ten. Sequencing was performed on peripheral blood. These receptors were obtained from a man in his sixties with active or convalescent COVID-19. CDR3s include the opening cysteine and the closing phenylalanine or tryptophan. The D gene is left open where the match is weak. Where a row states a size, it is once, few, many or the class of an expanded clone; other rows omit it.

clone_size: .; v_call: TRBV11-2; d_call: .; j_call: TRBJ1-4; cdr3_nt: TGTGCCAGCAGGCGTCCAGGGTCTAATGAAAAACTGTTTTTT; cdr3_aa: CASRRPGSNEKLFF
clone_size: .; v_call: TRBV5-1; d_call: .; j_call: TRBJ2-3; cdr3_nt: TGCGCCAGCAGGGAGAGGGAACTAGATACGCAGTATTTT; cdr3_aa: CASRERELDTQYF
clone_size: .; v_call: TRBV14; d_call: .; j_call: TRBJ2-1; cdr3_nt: TGTGCCAGCAACCTAATGGACTCAATTAATGAGCAGTTCTTC; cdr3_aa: CASNLMDSINEQFF
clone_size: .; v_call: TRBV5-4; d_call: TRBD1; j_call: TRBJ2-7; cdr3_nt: TGTGCCAGCAGCAGGACAGGGACCTCCTACGAGCAGTACTTC; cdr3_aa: CASSRTGTSYEQYF
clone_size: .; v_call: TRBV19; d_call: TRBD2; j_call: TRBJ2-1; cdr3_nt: TGTGCCAGTAGTAGTGGCGGGAGGCTCGGGAATGAGCAGTTCTTC; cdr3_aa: CASSSGGRLGNEQFF
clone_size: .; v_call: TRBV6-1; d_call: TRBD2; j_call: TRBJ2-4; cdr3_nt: TGTGCCAGCAGTGAGGCGGGACTAGCGGGATCCAAAAACATTCAGTACTTC; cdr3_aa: CASSEAGLAGSKNIQYF
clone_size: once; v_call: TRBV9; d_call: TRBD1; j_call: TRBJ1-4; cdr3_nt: TGTGCCAGCTCCACAGGGGATGAAAAACTGTTTTTT; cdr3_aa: CASSTGDEKLFF
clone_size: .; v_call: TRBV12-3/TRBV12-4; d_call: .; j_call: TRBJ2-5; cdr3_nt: TGTGCCAGCAGACGATCACAGCAAGAGACCCAGTACTTC; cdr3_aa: CASRRSQQETQYF
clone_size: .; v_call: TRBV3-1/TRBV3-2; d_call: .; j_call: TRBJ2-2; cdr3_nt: TGTGCCAGCAGCCAGGGGGGGGCCACCGGGGAGCTGTTTTTT; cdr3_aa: CASSQGGATGELFF
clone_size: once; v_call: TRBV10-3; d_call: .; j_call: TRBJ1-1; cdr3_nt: TGTGCCATCAGCCGGGGGGCGAACACTGAAGCTTTCTTT; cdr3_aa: CAISRGANTEAFF
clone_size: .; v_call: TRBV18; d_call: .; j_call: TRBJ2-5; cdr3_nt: TGTGCCAGCTCACCACCGCTCAGGGGAGGGTCGGGAGAGACCCAGTACTTC; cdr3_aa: CASSPPLRGGSGETQYF
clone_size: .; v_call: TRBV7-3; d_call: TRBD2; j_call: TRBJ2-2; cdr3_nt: TGTGCCAGCAGCAAAGGACTAGGCGGGGAGCTGTTTTTT; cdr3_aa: CASSKGLGGELFF